One sample yielded the 24 T cell receptor beta chains listed below, sequenced in a study of cytomegalovirus exposure and HLA in healthy donors. A multiplex PCR was run with 60 Vbeta primers and 13 Jbeta primers. TCRdb keeps only in-frame clones here, not all; method: immunoSEQ multiplex PCR. The repertoire includes 120,000 to 150,000 clones, 76% of them detected once, and 3.5% to 4% sits in the top ten. The sequencing sample was made of PBMCs. These receptors all come from a young man in good health and CMV-seronegative.

The table lists this clone with a few counts. This chain joins TRBV6-1 and TRBJ2-7; 7 nucleotides match TRBD2. This CDR3 has 17 residues. V was pared by 4 bases and J by 3 bases, with 15 bases of the junction left unmatched. The germline V gene encodes CDR1 MNHNS and CDR2 SASEGT. The CDR3 DNA reads TGTGCCAGCAGTGCCCCCCGTGGGGGGGGAAGAATCTACGAGCAGTACTTC. It encodes CASSAPRGGGRIYEQYF.

The J gene is TRBJ1-2, the V gene TRBV29-1; unclear D gene. Trimming pared 7 bases from V and 3 bases from J, leaving 18 bases between. The germline CDR1 and CDR2 sequences are SQVTM and ANQGSEA. The CDR3 sequence is 14 residues long. CDR3 nucleotides: TGCAGCGCCCTTCTTCACGGGGTTCACTATGGCTACACCTTC. It translates to CSALLHGVHYGYTF.

The genes are TRBV11-2 and TRBJ2-1, with TRBD1 identical over 8 bases. J gave up 5 bases and V 3 bases, and 6 bases lay outside the gene matches. The germline CDR1 and CDR2 sequences are SGHAT and FQNNGV. The CDR3 is 15 amino acids. CDR3 region: CASSFDRGGHNEQFF. The CDR3 DNA reads TGTGCCAGCAGCTTTGACAGGGGAGGTCACAATGAGCAGTTCTTC.

The chain carries TRBV30 and TRBJ1-1; D gene uncertain. Germline V gene data show CDR1 as GTSNPN and CDR2 as SVGIG (reference sequence). The CDR3 runs 14 residues. The V gene lost 0 bases and the J gene lost 1 base, with 9 bases spanning the gap. CDR3 in DNA: TGTGCCTGGAGTGTAGACACCGAGAACACTGAAGCTTTCTTT. Translation: CAWSVDTENTEAFF.

This rearrangement joins TRBV11-3 to TRBJ1-1, with D uncertain. Germline values: CDR1 SGHNT, CDR2 YENEEA. V gave up 3 bases and J gave up 4 bases, with 12 bases separating them. The CDR3 is made up of 14 amino acids. In DNA, the CDR3 is TGTGCCAGCAGCTTGTCGGGATTTGGCACTGAAGCTTTCTTT. Protein product: CASSLSGFGTEAFF. Complete variable domain (other parts from reference TRBV11-3 and TRBJ1-1): EAGVVQSPRYKIIEKKQPVAFWCNPISGHNTLYWYLQNLGQGPELLIRYENEEAVDDSQLPKDRFSAERLKGVDSTLKIQPAELGDSAVYLCASSLSGFGTEAFFGQGTRLTVV.

The V call is TRBV6-4, the J call TRBJ1-1; D gene ambiguous. The CDR3 loop spans 13 amino acids. Germline-derived CDR1 and CDR2 are MRHNA and SNTAGT. V was pared by 0 bases and J by 1 base, with 3 bases between. In DNA, the CDR3 is TGTGCCAGCAGTGACTCACAGAACACTGAAGCTTTCTTT. This translates into CASSDSQNTEAFF.

The chain has TRBV28 and TRBJ2-7; 8 positions agree with TRBD1. CDR1 MDHEN and CDR2 SYDVKM come from the germline V gene. V shed 0 bases and J 2 bases; nucleotides not matched to a gene: 3. The CDR3 totals 15 residues. CDR3 nucleotide sequence: TGTGCCAGCAGTTTATGGGACAGGGAAACCTACGAGCAGTACTTC. It translates to CASSLWDRETYEQYF.

The rearrangement links TRBV27 to TRBJ2-5; 10 bases line up with TRBD1. The CDR3 loop spans 14 amino acids. The V segment lost 3 bases and the J segment 5 bases; nucleotides outside the gene matches: 3. Germline V gene lookup returns CDR1 MNHEY and CDR2 SMNVEV (reference sequence). CDR3 in amino acids: CASSLTGGGETQYF. The CDR3 region has the DNA TGTGCCAGCAGTTTGACAGGGGGCGGGGAGACCCAGTACTTC.

This rearrangement joins TRBV9 to TRBJ1-1; TRBD1 might be the D (5 bases). The germline V gene encodes CDR1 SGDLS and CDR2 YYNGEE. CDR3 length: 14 amino acids. The ends were cut back, 0 bases at V and 3 bases at J, with 9 bases in the middle. DNA for the CDR3: TGTGCCAGCAGCGTAGACCAGGGTGACACTGAAGCTTTCTTT. This sequence encodes CASSVDQGDTEAFF. Full variable domain (remainder filled in from reference TRBV9 and TRBJ1-1): DSGVTQTPKHLITATGQRVTLRCSPRSGDLSVYWYQQSLDQGLQFLIQYYNGEERAKGNILERFSAQQFPDLHSELNLSSLELGDSALYFCASSVDQGDTEAFFGQGTRLTVV.

The chain is built from TRBV18 and TRBJ2-3; D is perhaps TRBD2 (6 bases). The V end was cut by 1 base, the J end by 2 bases, with 25 bases between. Germline CDR1 is KGHSH and CDR2 is LQKENI. The CDR3 sequence is 20 residues long. This chain's CDR3 is CASSPLSLARGIPATDTQYF. The DNA for the CDR3 is TGTGCCAGCTCACCACTAAGCCTAGCGCGAGGAATCCCTGCCACAGATACGCAGTATTTT.

The V call is TRBV4-1, the J call TRBJ1-1; D remains ambiguous. Germline V gene lookup returns CDR1 MGHRA and CDR2 YSYEKL. This CDR3 contains 16 residues. The V gene lost 3 bases and the J gene lost 4 bases, with 18 bases spanning the gap. DNA for the CDR3: TGCGCCAGCAGCCACAACGCTGCGGCATTGGCCACTGAAGCTTTCTTT. Amino acids: CASSHNAAALATEAFF.

The V gene is TRBV30, the J gene TRBJ2-1, with D tentatively TRBD1 (5 bases). V lost 5 bases and J lost 1, with 9 bases in between. There are 13 residues in the CDR3. Germline-derived CDR1 and CDR2 are GTSNPN and SVGIG (reference sequence). The CDR3 sequence is CAWGQGSYNEQFF. The CDR3 DNA sequence: TGTGCCTGGGGTCAGGGTTCCTACAATGAGCAGTTCTTC. Looking up the rest from reference TRBV30 and TRBJ2-1 gives the full variable domain: SQTIHQWPATLVQPVGSPLSLECTVEGTSNPNLYWYRQAAGRGLQLLFYSVGIGQISSEVPQNLSASRPQDRQFILSSKKLLLSDSGFYLCAWGQGSYNEQFFGPGTRLTVL.

This clone was counted once. The chain recombines TRBV18 with TRBJ2-1; 7 bases map to TRBD2. The germline CDR1 and CDR2 sequences are KGHSH and LQKENI. Trimming cost V 3 bases and J 0 bases; bases outside gene matches: 8. This CDR3 is built from 17 residues. The chain's CDR3 is CASSPLPSGSSYNEQFF. The DNA of the CDR3 is TGTGCCAGCTCACCCCTGCCTAGCGGAAGCTCCTACAATGAGCAGTTCTTC. Based on the CDR3 plus reference TRBV18 and TRBJ2-1, the full variable domain is NAGVMQNPRHLVRRRGQEARLRCSPMKGHSHVYWYRQLPEEGLKFMVYLQKENIIDESGMPKERFSAEFPKEGPSILRIQQVVRGDSAAYFCASSPLPSGSSYNEQFFGPGTRLTVL.

The genes are TRBV4-1 and TRBJ1-2; 8 bases are a match to TRBD1. The length of the CDR3 is 13 residues. The germline V gene has CDR1 MGHRA and CDR2 YSYEKL. V gave up 6 bases and J gave up 8 bases; unmatched junction bases: 8. The DNA for the CDR3 is TGCGCCAGCAGTCCGGACAGGGATTACGGCTACACCTTC. Translation gives CASSPDRDYGYTF.

The chain joins TRBV9 to TRBJ2-3; D not certain. Germline loops: CDR1 SGDLS, CDR2 YYNGEE. V lost 1 base to trimming and J lost 2 bases, with 5 bases between them. The CDR3 is 13 amino acids. CDR3 loop: CASSVISTDTQYF. CDR3 coding DNA: TGTGCCAGCAGCGTAATCTCCACAGATACGCAGTATTTT.

For this clone: This specimen includes other DNA sequences encoding the same CDR3. The rearrangement joins TRBV5-1 to TRBJ2-2, with D hard to call. The V end lost 0 bases, the J end lost 8 bases, and 14 bases lay between the germline ends. This CDR3 spans 15 amino acids. Germline V gene data show CDR1 as SGHRS and CDR2 as YFSETQ. The CDR3 region is CASSLAIQSPGELFF. CDR3 DNA: TGCGCCAGCAGCTTGGCCATCCAGTCGCCTGGGGAGCTGTTTTTT.

This chain links TRBV5-1 with TRBJ2-2; 8 bases are a match to TRBD2. This CDR3 has 16 amino acids. Germline V CDR1 and CDR2: SGHRS, YFSETQ. The trim removed 3 bases at V and 2 bases at J, leaving 6 bases unmatched. The CDR3 DNA follows: TGCGCCAGCAGCTGGAGGGGGACTAGTAACACCGGGGAGCTGTTTTTT. Protein: CASSWRGTSNTGELFF. Full variable domain (missing parts from reference TRBV5-1 and TRBJ2-2): KAGVTQTPRYLIKTRGQQVTLSCSPISGHRSVSWYQQTPGQGLQFLFEYFSETQRNKGNFPGRFSGRQFSNSRSEMNVSTLELGDSALYLCASSWRGTSNTGELFFGEGSRLTVL.

The J gene is TRBJ2-7, the V gene TRBV5-4; D unresolved. Germline assignment: CDR1 SGHNT and CDR2 YYREEE (reference sequence). The CDR3 contains 13 residues. The V gene lost 1 base and the J gene lost 8 bases, with 13 bases spanning the gap. CDR3 in DNA: TGTGCCAGCAGCTTGATGCCTAGTCCCAAGCAGTACTTC. It is translated as CASSLMPSPKQYF.

J is TRBJ2-2 and V is TRBV10-3; 12 bases match TRBD2. The CDR3 is made up of 19 amino acids. CDR1 and CDR2 from the germline V gene are ENHRY and SYGVKD. The V gene end was trimmed by 0 bases and the J gene end by 1 base; junction bases not matched to a gene: 6. The CDR3 coding sequence is TGTGCCATCAGTGAGTCCTTTCGGACTAGCGGGAAGAACACCGGGGAGCTGTTTTTT. It translates to CAISESFRTSGKNTGELFF.

CDR3 sequence (DNA): TGTGCCATCAGCGAGGGACAGGGGGTAAATGGCTACACCTTC. Encoded protein: CAISEGQGVNGYTF. This sequence joins TRBV10-3 and TRBJ1-2; 11 positions agree with TRBD1. The CDR3 spans 14 residues. The germline V gene encodes CDR1 ENHRY and CDR2 SYGVKD. The J segment lost 6 bases and the V segment lost 6 bases, leaving 6 bases of the junction unmatched.

This clone was observed a few times. V gene TRBV7-2 combines with J gene TRBJ2-5; 9 bases align to TRBD1. The CDR3 runs to 15 residues. The V gene's germline CDR1 is SGHTA and CDR2 FQGNSA. With V trimmed by 1 base and J by 1 base, 1 base remained unmatched. CDR3 nucleotide sequence: TGTGCCAGCAGCTTAGTGGACAGGGGCCAAGAGACCCAGTACTTC. Translated: CASSLVDRGQETQYF.

V is TRBV28 and J is TRBJ1-2; tentatively, D is TRBD1 (5 bases). Looked up from germline, CDR1 is MDHEN and CDR2 is SYDVKM. Trimming took 3 bases from V and 8 from J, leaving 16 bases between them. CDR3 length equals 14 residues. In nucleotides, the CDR3 is TGTGCCAGCAGTTTGGTCCGGGGGACGGCCGGCTACACCTTC. Its protein is CASSLVRGTAGYTF.

Only a few counts were recorded for this clone. The chain combines TRBV5-1 with TRBJ2-1; D is undetermined. Deletions cut 4 bases from V and 4 bases from J, with 15 bases between. CDR1 is SGHRS and CDR2 is YFSETQ in the germline V gene. The CDR3 length is 15 residues. The DNA of the CDR3 is TGCGCCAGCAGCAAAGCTAGTTCCCCGTACAATGAGCAGTTCTTC. Translated, it gives CASSKASSPYNEQFF.

The rearrangement links TRBV10-1 to TRBJ2-1; perhaps TRBD2 as D (7 bases). The germline gives CDR1 WNHNN, CDR2 SYGVQD (reference sequence). This CDR3 is 16 amino acids long. With 0 bases removed from V and 5 bases from J, the gap between germline ends came to 14 bases. The DNA for the CDR3 is TGCGCCAGCAGTGAGTCAAGGGGGAGGGGTAACAATGAGCAGTTCTTC. Amino acid sequence: CASSESRGRGNNEQFF.